The 29 T cell receptor beta chains in this list originate from one sample, sequenced in a study of T cell responses to AZD1222 COVID-19 vaccine. Generated by immunoSEQ multiplex PCR, the TCRdb table keeps only in-frame clones and is missing some. The sample lists 75,000 to 100,000 clones; approximately 81% were seen once. This material consisted of peripheral blood, taken on day 0 of AZD1222 vaccination. Receptors originate from an adult in good health.

The V and J genes are TRBV7-2 and TRBJ1-6; D uncertain. Looked up from germline, CDR1 is SGHTA and CDR2 is FQGNSA. The length of the CDR3 is 14 residues. V gave up 3 bases and J gave up 0 bases, with 3 bases separating them. The CDR3 coding sequence is TGTGCCAGCAGCTTCAGCTCCTATAATTCACCCCTCCACTTT. It is translated as CASSFSSYNSPLHF.

This clone was picked up one time. The rearrangement links TRBV28 to TRBJ1-2, with D maybe TRBD1 (5 bases). V lost 6 bases to trimming and J lost 0 bases, with 14 bases between them. The CDR3 length is 15 residues. Germline V lookup: CDR1 MDHEN, CDR2 SYDVKM. This chain's CDR3 is CASSLTGLSNYGYTF. CDR3 in DNA: TGTGCCAGCAGCCTTACAGGATTATCTAACTATGGCTACACCTTC.

This chain joins TRBV12-3 or TRBV12-4 and TRBJ2-3; the D gene is possibly TRBD2 (5 bases). Trimming cost V 6 bases and J 6 bases, with 10 bases left between them. The CDR3 consists of 12 residues. The CDR3 coding sequence is TGTGCCAGCAGCGCCCGGGGTGATACGCAGTATTTT. Translated: CASSARGDTQYF.

V gene TRBV28 combines with J gene TRBJ1-2; perhaps TRBD1 as D (6 bases). Germline V gene data show CDR1 as MDHEN and CDR2 as SYDVKM. V was shortened by 5 bases and J by 6 bases, with 10 bases between the two germline ends. This CDR3 is 12 amino acids long. The CDR3 region is CASSPHRDGYTF. CDR3 DNA: TGTGCCAGCAGTCCCCACAGGGATGGCTACACCTTC.

The V gene is TRBV21-1, the J gene TRBJ1-6; TRBD1 is taken as the D call from the table, unchecked against the DNA. TRBV21-1 counts as a pseudogene. This CDR3 spans 16 amino acids. CDR3 DNA sequence: TGTGCCAGCAGCAAAAGACAGAGCTCCTATAATTCACCCCTCCACTTT. Translation gives CASSKRQSSYNSPLHF.

V and J are TRBV15 and TRBJ1-1, with unresolved D. The CDR3 covers 14 residues. With 7 bases removed from V and 1 base from J, the gap between germline ends came to 13 bases. From germline, CDR1 is LNHNV and CDR2 YYDKDF (reference sequence). The CDR3 loop is CATKDRRQNTEAFF. Written as DNA, the CDR3 is TGTGCCACCAAAGATCGCAGACAGAACACTGAAGCTTTCTTT.

The J gene is TRBJ1-1, the V gene TRBV7-2; no reliable D call. Per germline, CDR1 SGHTA and CDR2 FQGNSA. This CDR3 spans 15 amino acids. Between the trimmed V and J ends, which lost 5 bases and 4 bases, there was a span of 17 bases. In DNA form, the CDR3 reads TGTGCCAGCAGCATGTCCTCCGGGGTGGCCACTGAAGCTTTCTTT. It translates to CASSMSSGVATEAFF.

This chain joins TRBV24-1 and TRBJ1-3; D not certain. Trimming removed 8 bases at V and 7 bases at J, with 11 bases between. The CDR3 consists of 12 residues. Germline values: CDR1 KGHDR, CDR2 SFDVKD. The CDR3 region has the DNA TGTGCCACCAACCTTTATGGGAACACCATATATTTT. The encoded protein is CATNLYGNTIYF.

V and J are TRBV13 and TRBJ1-2; maybe TRBD1 (5 bases). CDR3 length equals 14 residues. The V end lost 5 bases, the J end lost 3 bases, and 13 bases lay between the germline ends. Looked up from germline, CDR1 is PRHDT and CDR2 is FYEKMQ (reference sequence). The CDR3 DNA is TGTGCCAGCAGCACCCCAGGGAACGACTATGGCTACACCTTC. Protein product: CASSTPGNDYGYTF.

The chain has TRBV4-2 and TRBJ2-1; a weak D match, TRBD1 (5 bases). This CDR3 comprises 17 residues. In germline, CDR1 is LGHNA, CDR2 YNFKEQ. The V end was cut by 0 bases, the J end by 4 bases, with 16 bases between. This chain's CDR3 is CASSQDWGQMPYNEQFF. CDR3 DNA sequence: TGTGCCAGCAGCCAAGATTGGGGCCAGATGCCATACAATGAGCAGTTCTTC.

This chain uses TRBV5-1 with TRBJ1-1; 8 nucleotides match TRBD1. This CDR3 region has 14 residues. Germline loops: CDR1 SGHRS, CDR2 YFSETQ. Trimming cost V 6 bases and J 3 bases; bases outside gene matches: 7. CDR3 sequence reads: CASNQGAGDTEAFF. CDR3 in DNA: TGCGCCAGCAACCAGGGGGCCGGGGACACTGAAGCTTTCTTT.

This chain joins TRBV9 and TRBJ1-6; D may be TRBD1 (5 bases). The CDR3 sequence is 15 residues long. Trimming pared 3 bases from V and 10 bases from J, leaving 17 bases between. Germline CDR1 is SGDLS and CDR2 is YYNGEE. CDR3 in amino acids: CASSAAGQGGSPLHF. The CDR3 DNA is TGTGCCAGCAGCGCAGCAGGCCAGGGAGGCTCACCCCTCCACTTT.

V and J are TRBV6-5 and TRBJ1-2; no definite D call. CDR1 and CDR2 from the germline V gene are MNHEY and SVGAGI. The CDR3 runs 16 residues. V was trimmed by 0 bases and J by 6 bases, leaving 17 bases between them. The CDR3 reads CASSYSPRPREHGYTF. The CDR3 DNA is TGTGCCAGCAGTTACTCGCCCAGACCGAGGGAACATGGCTACACCTTC.

The J gene is TRBJ2-3, the V gene TRBV7-9; TRBD2 agrees at 8 bases. There are 15 residues in the CDR3. Trimming at V came to 7 bases and at J to 2 bases, leaving 8 bases not matched to a gene. The germline CDR1 and CDR2 sequences are SEHNR and FQNEAQ (reference sequence). CDR3 sequence (DNA): TGTGCCAGCATGAATAGCGGGGAGAACACAGATACGCAGTATTTT. Translated: CASMNSGENTDTQYF.

The V gene is TRBV9, the J gene TRBJ2-1, with 7 bases matching TRBD1. V lost 3 bases and J lost 3; bases outside the gene matches: 3. Germline CDR1 and CDR2: SGDLS and YYNGEE. There are 14 residues in the CDR3. This CDR3 reads CASSEGANYNEQFF. CDR3 in DNA: TGTGCCAGCAGCGAGGGGGCCAACTACAATGAGCAGTTCTTC.

J is TRBJ2-4 and V is TRBV6-2 or TRBV6-3; D uncertain. This CDR3 has 14 amino acids. CDR1 is MNHEY and CDR2 is SVGEGT in the germline V gene. The V end lost 0 bases, the J end lost 8 bases, and 11 bases lay between the germline ends. The CDR3 region is CASSYSVPAYIQYF. CDR3 nucleotide sequence: TGTGCCAGCAGTTACTCGGTCCCCGCCTACATTCAGTACTTC.

The chain carries TRBV11-2 and TRBJ1-1; a weak D match, TRBD1 (6 bases). The CDR3 extends over 15 amino acids. V lost 2 bases to trimming and J lost 5 bases, with 15 bases between them. CDR1 and CDR2 (germline): SGHAT, FQNNGV. The CDR3 DNA sequence: TGTGCCAGCAGCTTATCTCATCAGAGGGGGACTGAAGCTTTCTTT. Translated: CASSLSHQRGTEAFF.

The chain couples TRBV29-1 to TRBJ1-2, with 7 bases fitting TRBD1. Germline-derived CDR1 and CDR2 are SQVTM and ANQGSEA. This CDR3 has 14 amino acids. With V trimmed by 0 bases and J by 6 bases, 7 bases remained unmatched. CDR3 coding DNA: TGCAGCGTTGAAGACAGGGGGTATTCCAATGGCTACACCTTC. Encoded protein: CSVEDRGYSNGYTF.

The chain has TRBV6-6 and TRBJ1-1, with 7 bases that match TRBD1. The length of the CDR3 is 15 residues. Per the germline V gene, CDR1 is MNHNY and CDR2 is SVGAGI (reference sequence). V shed 5 bases, J shed 3 bases, and the junction held 9 bases outside the gene matches. The CDR3 spells CASSLRRQGDTEAFF. CDR3 in DNA: TGTGCCAGCAGTCTCCGGAGACAGGGAGACACTGAAGCTTTCTTT.

The CDR3 DNA follows: TGTGCCAGCAGCTTAGTCCGCCCAGATACGCAGTATTTT. Protein sequence: CASSLVRPDTQYF. The rearrangement uses TRBV7-2 and TRBJ2-3; no clear D. Trimming took off 1 base at V and 4 bases at J, with 6 bases between the two ends. The CDR3 length is 13 residues. Germline loops: CDR1 SGHTA, CDR2 FQGNSA.

CDR3 in DNA: TGTGCTAGTGGTTTGGGAGGACCGACAGGGGACACTGAAGCTTTCTTT. Its protein product is CASGLGGPTGDTEAFF. The genes are TRBV12-5 and TRBJ1-1, with 8 bases identical to TRBD1. Germline CDR1 reads LGHNT; CDR2 reads FRNRAP. V lost 1 base to trimming and J lost 3 bases; unmatched junction nucleotides: 7. The CDR3 runs to 16 residues.

By proportion, this clone is medium-sized. V usage is TRBV19 and J usage is TRBJ2-7, with D unclear. The CDR3 runs 13 residues. The V end was cut by 5 bases, the J end by 3 bases, with 11 bases between. Germline CDR1 LNHDA, CDR2 SQIVND (reference sequence). The CDR3 region is CASSPHRLYEQYF. In DNA, the CDR3 is TGTGCCAGTAGTCCGCACAGACTCTACGAGCAGTACTTC. The whole variable domain, filled in from reference TRBV19 and TRBJ2-7, reads DGGITQSPKYLFRKEGQNVTLSCEQNLNHDAMYWYRQDPGQGLRLIYYSQIVNDFQKGDIAEGYSVSREKKESFPLTVTSAQKNPTAFYLCASSPHRLYEQYFGPGTRLTVT.

This clone was recorded once. This chain uses TRBV6-5 with TRBJ1-2; no reliable D call. The germline CDR1 and CDR2 sequences are MNHEY and SVGAGI. The CDR3 has 12 residues. Trimming pared 2 bases from V and 9 bases from J, leaving 10 bases between. The CDR3 nucleotides are TGTGCCAGCAGTTACCCCGCTGGAAGCTACACCTTC. Translating it yields CASSYPAGSYTF.

The gene calls are TRBV4-1 and TRBJ1-2; TRBD1 is a possible D gene (6 bases). Germline assignment: CDR1 MGHRA and CDR2 YSYEKL. Trimming cost V 1 base and J 7 bases, with 22 bases left between them. The CDR3 runs 17 residues. CDR3 in DNA: TGCGCCAGCAGCCAAGCCGACGACAGGCGACTATTGCGTGGCTACACCTTC. This encodes CASSQADDRRLLRGYTF.

This rearrangement joins TRBV3-1 (or the pseudogene TRBV3-2) to TRBJ2-1, with unresolved D. Germline V CDR1 and CDR2: LGHDT, YNNKEL (reference sequence). V was trimmed by 3 bases and J by 7 bases, leaving 10 bases between them. CDR3 size: 13 residues. For the CDR3, the DNA is TGTGCCAGCAGCCAGCACGGCGGTAATGAGCAGTTCTTC. Translated, it gives CASSQHGGNEQFF.

The chain uses TRBV2 and TRBJ2-4; a weak D match, TRBD1 (6 bases). The germline V gene has CDR1 SNHLY and CDR2 FYNNEI. The CDR3 is 14 residues long. V lost 3 bases to trimming and J lost 7 bases, with 13 bases between them. CDR3 protein: CASSDRGEWNIQYF. The CDR3 DNA reads as TGTGCCAGCAGTGACAGGGGTGAATGGAACATTCAGTACTTC. The entire variable domain, with the rest obtained from reference TRBV2 and TRBJ2-4, is as follows: EPEVTQTPSHQVTQMGQEVILRCVPISNHLYFYWYRQILGQKVEFLVSFYNNEISEKSEIFDDQFSVERPDGSNFTLKIRSTKLEDSAMYFCASSDRGEWNIQYFGAGTRLSVL.

The V call is TRBV28, the J call TRBJ1-2; D is unresolved. Germline lookup yields CDR1 MDHEN and CDR2 SYDVKM. The V gene lost 3 bases and the J gene lost 4 bases, with 6 bases spanning the gap. The CDR3 runs 12 residues. The CDR3 loop is CASSFQPYGYTF. The CDR3 DNA reads as TGTGCCAGCAGTTTCCAGCCCTATGGCTACACCTTC.

This rearrangement joins TRBV7-8 to TRBJ1-1; 7 nucleotides match TRBD1. J gave up 1 base and V 5 bases, and 13 bases lay outside the gene matches. The CDR3 extends over 17 amino acids. The V gene's germline CDR1 is SGHVS and CDR2 FQNEAQ. CDR3 amino acids: CASSLSRGGHPNTEAFF. CDR3 DNA: TGTGCCAGCAGCCTTTCCAGGGGGGGACACCCGAACACTGAAGCTTTCTTT.

The chain employs TRBV4-1 and TRBJ2-3; possibly TRBD1 for D (6 bases). CDR1 is MGHRA and CDR2 is YSYEKL in the germline V gene. This CDR3 has 16 amino acids. Between the trimmed V and J ends, which lost 0 bases and 4 bases, there was a span of 14 bases. The CDR3 nucleotides read TGCGCCAGCAGCCAAGACGAGAGGGGGTCGGCAGATACGCAGTATTTT. Translation gives CASSQDERGSADTQYF.